This T cell receptor (beta chain) came from a study of CD8+ T cells in alopecia areata (dated by TCRdb to about 2018). Notes on the research overall: The treated patients took part in an open-label pilot trial in which moderate-to-severe alopecia areata was treated with oral tofacitinib at 5 to 10 mg twice daily. Patients stayed on tofacitinib for 6 to 18 months and then had 6 months of follow-up off drug so that delayed response and recurrence could be assessed. The SALT score, which quantifies the percentage of affected scalp surface area, was used to measure disease severity in treated patients. To study T cell clonal expansion in alopecia areata, the researchers applied high-throughput TCRbeta sequencing to both the C3H/HeJ mouse model and human patients. Scalp tissue and sorted CD4+ and CD8+ peripheral blood T cells from patchy and totalis/universalis alopecia areata patients and from healthy controls were covered by human TCRbeta sequencing. Tofacitinib-treated patients had biopsies at baseline and at 4 and 24 weeks of treatment, with a later scalp biopsy in several patients. Clonality in the scalp was compared among normal scalp (n=4), patchy alopecia areata scalp (n=8), and alopecia totalis/universalis scalp (n=8). RNA was extracted with the PAXgene miRNA kit for fixed scalp, the miRNeasy kit for PBMCs, and the RNeasy kit for mouse skin. immunoSEQ multiplex PCR using 35 Vbeta forward primers and 13 Jbeta reverse primers was used to amplify TCRbeta CDR3 regions.

Broader findings and caveats from the paper: Resident alphabeta T cells in normal human skin are also sequenced, complicating scalp TCR repertoire analysis, unlike mouse skin dominated by gammadelta T cells. Many expanded lesional clones persisted in scalp and blood during tofacitinib treatment, which may partly explain relapse after stopping treatment. Because the treated cohort was small and included a single nonresponder, larger studies are needed to assess links between baseline CD8+ expansion and response. Tofacitinib significantly decreased scalp clonality and the number of expanded CD8+ clones among the top 100 scalp clones. Shared TCR sequences between patients were less evident than in mice, which may be partly attributable to HLA diversity in the patient population. Compared with normal scalp, lesional scalp had higher clonality and more expanded CD8+ clones, particularly in alopecia totalis/universalis, a pattern that suggests antigenic drive.

From the germline V gene, CDR1 is SQVTM and CDR2 is ANQGSEA. Spanning cysteine to phenylalanine, the CDR3 consists of 13 amino acids. Just the 39-base CDR3 DNA is kept, in frame starting at base 1. V loses 5 bases of germline sequence and J loses 0 bases, and the interval between the two ends is 10 bases. In the paper's terms, the time point label means: 24 weeks on oral tofacitinib. The treatment or condition label, as the study defines it: oral pan-JAK inhibitor, 5-10 mg twice daily. Peripheral blood and lesional scalp punch biopsies were obtained from patients with alopecia areata. PBMCs were isolated by density centrifugation and stained for CD3, CD4 and CD8, after which CD4+ and CD8+ T cells were sorted on a FACSAria. Worth noting for this clone: The antigen this receptor binds is unknown. No much larger clonotype is one base removed from it; base qualities were not supplied. Other DNA sequences in the sample encode the same CDR3.

The library was generated by the immunoSEQ multiplex PCR assay. RNA was extracted from all samples and reverse transcribed into cDNA, which served as template for TCR sequencing. SuperScript III was used to make first-strand cDNA, primed with a 2:1 mix of oligo-dT and random hexamers. Amplification bias was assessed with a synthetic immune receptor repertoire, and residual bias was removed computationally. For the original study's pipeline: After raw reads were preprocessed to remove errors, the CDR3 was defined following IMGT conventions as running from the conserved cysteine to phenylalanine. Clonality was computed as 1 minus the Shannon entropy, with the entropy normalized by log2 of the number of productive unique TCRs. CD4 or CD8 identity of scalp clones was inferred by cross-referencing scalp TCRbeta sequences with sorted blood CD4 and CD8 repertoires. TCRdb holds this immuneACCESS table with in-frame rearrangements only. Some clones are missing; in checked studies, unresolved V genes explain under half, and the rest has no known cause. V and J calls and clone size are given by that table; D and trimming were obtained from the DNA. Within this sample are roughly 200,000 clones, with roughly 53% of them counted one time only. Of the sample, roughly a tenth falls within the top ten clones.

Source: CD8+ T cells sorted from blood, taken at week 24, from a patient treated with tofacitinib. This clonotype was sampled from a human donor with alopecia areata. This receptor chain uses TRBV29-1 and TRBJ1-2, with TRBD1 tentatively as D gene (6 bases match). CDR3 region: CSVSGGANYGYTF. The bases are TGCAGCGTTAGCGGGGGCGCTAACTATGGCTACACCTTC. Joined to the reference TRBV29-1 and TRBJ1-2 proteins, this CDR3 gives the full variable domain: SAVISQKPSRDICQRGTSLTIQCQVDSQVTMMFWYRQQPGQSLTLIATANQGSEATYESGFVIDKFPISRPNLTFSTLTVSNMSPEDSSIYLCSVSGGANYGYTFGSGTRLTVV.